This T cell receptor beta chain was recovered during a study of Graves' ophthalmopathy and Graves' hyperthyroidism. Note on this clonotype: Its antigen is still unknown.

Whole-study findings and limits: Most thyroid clonotypes with frequency above 0.001 were detected in blood too. The 13-signature model separated ophthalmopathy from stable hyperthyroidism at 85% to 90% sensitivity and almost 83% specificity.

The germline V gene has CDR1 SGHKS and CDR2 YYEKEE (reference sequence). The CDR3 covers 13 residues. V lost 1 base and J 7 bases, leaving 11 bases between the germline ends. Clinicians made diagnoses from clinical symptoms, serum thyroxine, TRAb, thyroid ultrasound and orbital computed tomography. The authors amplified TCR beta CDR3 regions from RNA transcripts. HTBI primers were used in a first-round RT-PCR, which preceded a second-round multiplex PCR. TCRdb reprocessed the multiplex PCR reads with MiXCR, giving one entry per CDR3 protein. This table has 210,000 or so distinct CDR3 sequences, roughly 29% appearing once.

The chain recombines TRBV5-5 with TRBJ1-1; D uncertain. What was sequenced was peripheral blood. This TCR was sampled from a man aged 50 to 60 with Graves' ophthalmopathy. For the CDR3, the DNA is TGTGCCAGCAGCTTGCCTGTGCGAGATGAAGCTTTCTTT. This translates into CASSLPVRDEAFF. Full variable domain (rest looked up from reference TRBV5-5 and TRBJ1-1): DAGVTQSPTHLIKTRGQQVTLRCSPISGHKSVSWYQQVLGQGPQFIFQYYEKEERGRGNFPDRFSARQFPNYSSELNVNALLLGDSALYLCASSLPVRDEAFFGQGTRLTVV.